The 7 T cell receptor beta chains reported below all come from one sample, sequenced in a study of blood T cell repertoires in COVID-19. Assay used: immunoSEQ multiplex PCR; TCRdb lists only in-frame clones, some missing. This table holds roughly 200,000 clones, under 90% found once. Sequencing used peripheral blood. The receptor set was obtained from a man aged 35 to 55 with acute or convalescent COVID-19.

The CDR3 DNA follows: TGCAGTGCTAGTTCCAGGGGGGCGCGAGGCTACACCTTC. Translated: CSASSRGARGYTF. This chain joins TRBV20-1 and TRBJ1-2, with TRBD1 matching 7 bases. There are 13 residues in the CDR3. Germline CDR1 is DFQATT and CDR2 is SNEGSKA (reference sequence). Germline trimming cut 3 bases from V and 8 bases from J; bases unmatched to any gene: 9.

The chain has TRBV4-3 and TRBJ2-1; D may be TRBD2 (6 bases). Trimming stripped 0 bases from V and 5 bases from J, with 11 bases between. The germline V gene has CDR1 LGHNA and CDR2 YSLEER. The CDR3 contains 15 residues. The DNA of the CDR3 is TGCGCCAGCAGCCAAGAACGGGGGTATGACAATGAGCAGTTCTTC. It is translated as CASSQERGYDNEQFF.

The V gene is TRBV4-2, the J gene TRBJ2-7; 9 nucleotides agree with TRBD1. The J segment lost 5 bases and the V segment lost 0 bases, leaving 5 bases of the junction unmatched. Germline V gives CDR1 LGHNA, CDR2 YNFKEQ. CDR3 length equals 15 residues. CDR3 sequence: CASSQDPDRGNEQYF. The CDR3, as DNA: TGTGCCAGCAGCCAAGATCCGGACAGGGGAAACGAGCAGTACTTC.

V usage is TRBV4-2 and J usage is TRBJ2-2; the D gene is possibly TRBD1 (6 bases). The V end was cut by 1 base, the J end by 2 bases, with 8 bases between. Looked up from germline, CDR1 is LGHNA and CDR2 is YNFKEQ. The CDR3 runs 15 residues. CDR3 sequence (DNA): TGTGCCAGCAGCCAAGCCAGGGGTAACACCGGGGAGCTGTTTTTT. The encoded protein is CASSQARGNTGELFF.

The V and J genes are TRBV6-5 and TRBJ2-1; weak D call: TRBD1 (6 bases). This CDR3 contains 14 residues. Germline lookup yields CDR1 MNHEY and CDR2 SVGAGI. Trimming took 4 bases from V and 2 from J, leaving 9 bases between them. As DNA, the CDR3 is TGTGCCAGCAGTTGGACAGTGACCTACAATGAGCAGTTCTTC. Translated, it gives CASSWTVTYNEQFF.

The rearrangement uses TRBV6-4 and TRBJ1-2; D not certain. The CDR3 contains 19 residues. V dropped 0 bases and J dropped 4 bases, with 24 bases sitting between them. Germline V CDR1 and CDR2: MRHNA, SNTAGT. The chain's CDR3 is CASSDSRRGGILPFYGYTF. CDR3 DNA: TGTGCCAGCAGTGACTCTAGGAGAGGCGGGATCCTCCCTTTCTATGGCTACACCTTC.

The chain combines TRBV6-5 with TRBJ1-5, with 11 bases fitting TRBD1. With V trimmed by 4 bases and J by 6 bases, 5 bases remained unmatched. The CDR3 spans 15 residues. Germline assignment: CDR1 MNHEY and CDR2 SVGAGI. The CDR3 loop reads CASSLGQGAFQPQHF. The CDR3 DNA follows: TGTGCCAGCAGTTTAGGACAGGGGGCGTTTCAGCCCCAGCATTTT.